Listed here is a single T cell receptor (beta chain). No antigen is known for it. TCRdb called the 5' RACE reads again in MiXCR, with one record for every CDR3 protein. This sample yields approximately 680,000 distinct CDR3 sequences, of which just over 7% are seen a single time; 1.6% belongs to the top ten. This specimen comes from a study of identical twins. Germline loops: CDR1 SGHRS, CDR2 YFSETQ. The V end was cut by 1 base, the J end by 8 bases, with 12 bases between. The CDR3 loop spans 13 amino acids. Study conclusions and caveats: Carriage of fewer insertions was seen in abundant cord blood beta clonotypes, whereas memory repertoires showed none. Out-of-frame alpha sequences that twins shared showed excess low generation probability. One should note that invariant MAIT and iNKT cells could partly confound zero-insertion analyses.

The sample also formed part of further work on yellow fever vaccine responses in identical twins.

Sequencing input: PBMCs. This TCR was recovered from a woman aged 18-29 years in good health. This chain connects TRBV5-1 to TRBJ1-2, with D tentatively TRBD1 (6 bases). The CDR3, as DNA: TGCGCCAGCAGCTTGAGGGGGACAAACGGCTACACCTTC. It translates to CASSLRGTNGYTF. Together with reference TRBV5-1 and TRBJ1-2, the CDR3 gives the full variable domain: KAGVTQTPRYLIKTRGQQVTLSCSPISGHRSVSWYQQTPGQGLQFLFEYFSETQRNKGNFPGRFSGRQFSNSRSEMNVSTLELGDSALYLCASSLRGTNGYTFGSGTRLTVV.